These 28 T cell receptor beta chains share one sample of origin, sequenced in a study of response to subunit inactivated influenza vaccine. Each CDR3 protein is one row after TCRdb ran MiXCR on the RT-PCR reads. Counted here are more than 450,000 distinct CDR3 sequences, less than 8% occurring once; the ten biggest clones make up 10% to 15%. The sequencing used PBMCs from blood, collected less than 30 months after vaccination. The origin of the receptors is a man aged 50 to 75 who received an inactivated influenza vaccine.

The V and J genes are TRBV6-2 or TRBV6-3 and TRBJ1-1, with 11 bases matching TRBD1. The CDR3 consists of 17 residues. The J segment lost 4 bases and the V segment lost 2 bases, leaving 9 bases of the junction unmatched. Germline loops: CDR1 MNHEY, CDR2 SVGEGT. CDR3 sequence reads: CASSYTPGQGAITEAFF. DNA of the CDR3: TGTGCCAGCAGTTACACTCCTGGACAGGGGGCGATCACTGAAGCTTTCTTT.

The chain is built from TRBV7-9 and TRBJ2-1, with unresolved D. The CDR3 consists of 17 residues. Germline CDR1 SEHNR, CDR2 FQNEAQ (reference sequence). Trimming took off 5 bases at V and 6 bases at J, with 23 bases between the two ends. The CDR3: CASSPPFRSVRANEQFF. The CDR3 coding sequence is TGTGCCAGCAGCCCGCCCTTTCGCTCAGTTAGGGCCAATGAGCAGTTCTTC. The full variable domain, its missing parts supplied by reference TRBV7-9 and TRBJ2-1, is DTGVSQNPRHKITKRGQNVTFRCDPISEHNRLYWYRQTLGQGPEFLTYFQNEAQLEKSRLLSDRFSAERPKGSFSTLEIQRTEQGDSAMYLCASSPPFRSVRANEQFFGPGTRLTVL.

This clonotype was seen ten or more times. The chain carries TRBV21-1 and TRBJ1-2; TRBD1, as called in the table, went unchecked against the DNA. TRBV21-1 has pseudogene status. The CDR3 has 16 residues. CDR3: CASSQAGPGKSYGYTF. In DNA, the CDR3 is TGTGCCAGCAGCCAAGCGGGACCGGGGAAGAGCTATGGCTACACCTTC.

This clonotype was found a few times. The CDR3 DNA is TGTGCCAGCAGCCCTAGCAGCCAAGAGACCCAGTACTTC. Translated: CASSPSSQETQYF. The V and J genes are TRBV7-3 and TRBJ2-5, with D possibly being TRBD2 (5 bases). The CDR3 covers 13 residues. Germline values: CDR1 SGHTA, CDR2 FQGTGA. V was trimmed by 5 bases and J by 1 base, leaving 8 bases between them. The variable domain in full, with the rest retrieved from reference TRBV7-3 and TRBJ2-5, is GAGVSQTPSNKVTEKGKYVELRCDPISGHTALYWYRQSLGQGPEFLIYFQGTGAADDSGLPNDRFFAVRPEGSVSTLKIQRTERGDSAVYLCASSPSSQETQYFGPGTRLLVL.

CDR3 sequence reads: CASSGPPGAIDNEQFF. CDR3 sequence (DNA): TGCGCCAGCAGTGGCCCCCCGGGGGCAATAGACAATGAGCAGTTCTTC. This chain joins TRBV10-1 and TRBJ2-1; perhaps D is TRBD1 or TRBD2 (6 bases each). Germline-derived CDR1 and CDR2 are WNHNN and SYGVQD (reference sequence). V lost 4 bases and J lost 5, with 18 bases in between. This CDR3 is built from 16 residues.

The CDR3 is CASSQGGTGFSPLHF. The CDR3 DNA follows: TGTGCCAGCAGCCAAGGCGGGACAGGGTTTTCACCCCTCCACTTT. The chain has TRBV7-8 and TRBJ1-6; 9 nucleotides line up with TRBD1. V trimming: 5 bases; J trimming: 9 bases; junction bases outside the gene matches: 8. The germline gives CDR1 SGHVS, CDR2 FQNEAQ. The CDR3 loop spans 15 amino acids.

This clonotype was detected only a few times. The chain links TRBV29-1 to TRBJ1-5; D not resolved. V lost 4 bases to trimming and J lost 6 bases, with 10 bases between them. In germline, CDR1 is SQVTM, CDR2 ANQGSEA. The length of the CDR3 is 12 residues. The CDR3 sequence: CSVGAEGQPQHF. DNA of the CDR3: TGCAGCGTTGGGGCCGAGGGTCAGCCCCAGCATTTT. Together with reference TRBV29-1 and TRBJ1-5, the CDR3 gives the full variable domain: SAVISQKPSRDICQRGTSLTIQCQVDSQVTMMFWYRQQPGQSLTLIATANQGSEATYESGFVIDKFPISRPNLTFSTLTVSNMSPEDSSIYLCSVGAEGQPQHFGDGTRLSIL.

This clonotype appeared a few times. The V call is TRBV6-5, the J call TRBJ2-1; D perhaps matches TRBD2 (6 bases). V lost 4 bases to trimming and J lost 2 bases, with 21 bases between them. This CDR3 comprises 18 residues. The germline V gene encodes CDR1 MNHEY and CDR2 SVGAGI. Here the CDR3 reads CASSSRKTGTGAYNEQFF. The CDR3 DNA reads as TGTGCCAGCAGTTCCCGGAAAACCGGGACTGGTGCCTACAATGAGCAGTTCTTC.

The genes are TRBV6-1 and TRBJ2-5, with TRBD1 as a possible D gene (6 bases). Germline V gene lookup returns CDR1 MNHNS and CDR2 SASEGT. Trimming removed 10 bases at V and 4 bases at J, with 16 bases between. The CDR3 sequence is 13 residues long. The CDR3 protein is CATSTGKSETQYF. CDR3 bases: TGTGCCACCTCAACAGGGAAATCAGAGACCCAGTACTTC.

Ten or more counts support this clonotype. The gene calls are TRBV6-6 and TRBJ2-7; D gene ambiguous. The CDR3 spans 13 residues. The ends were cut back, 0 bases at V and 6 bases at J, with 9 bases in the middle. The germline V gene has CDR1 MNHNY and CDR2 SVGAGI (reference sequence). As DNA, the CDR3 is TGTGCCAGCAGTTACTCTTATCGTGTCGAGCAGTACTTC. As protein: CASSYSYRVEQYF.

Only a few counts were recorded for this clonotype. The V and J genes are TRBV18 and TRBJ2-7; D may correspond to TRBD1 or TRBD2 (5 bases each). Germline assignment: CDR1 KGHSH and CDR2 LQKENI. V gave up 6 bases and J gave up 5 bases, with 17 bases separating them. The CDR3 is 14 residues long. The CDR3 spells CASSRRDDPNEQYF. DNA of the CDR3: TGTGCCAGCTCGCGCCGGGACGACCCTAACGAGCAGTACTTC.

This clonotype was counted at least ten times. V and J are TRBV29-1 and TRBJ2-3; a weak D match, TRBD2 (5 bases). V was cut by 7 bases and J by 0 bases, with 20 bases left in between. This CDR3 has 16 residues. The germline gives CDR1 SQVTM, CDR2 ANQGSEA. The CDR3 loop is CSAHDPGTSSTDTQYF. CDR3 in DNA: TGCAGCGCCCATGACCCGGGAACCAGTAGCACAGATACGCAGTATTTT.

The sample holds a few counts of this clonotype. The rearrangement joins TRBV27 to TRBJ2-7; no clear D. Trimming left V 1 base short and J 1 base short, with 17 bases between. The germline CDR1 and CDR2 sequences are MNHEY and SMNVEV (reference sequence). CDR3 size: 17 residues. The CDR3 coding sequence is TGTGCCAGCAGTTTATTCGCCCCCAGGTTTGCTTCCTACGAGCAGTACTTC. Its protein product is CASSLFAPRFASYEQYF.

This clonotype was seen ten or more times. The CDR3 DNA sequence: TGTGCCAGCAGTTCTCCCATAGCGGGAGCCATATACAATGAGCAGTTCTTC. This codes for CASSSPIAGAIYNEQFF. The chain joins TRBV28 to TRBJ2-1, with 9 bases matching TRBD2. CDR1 MDHEN and CDR2 SYDVKM come from the germline V gene. With 4 bases clipped from V and 4 bases from J, the junction kept 11 bases outside the gene matches. CDR3 size: 17 residues.

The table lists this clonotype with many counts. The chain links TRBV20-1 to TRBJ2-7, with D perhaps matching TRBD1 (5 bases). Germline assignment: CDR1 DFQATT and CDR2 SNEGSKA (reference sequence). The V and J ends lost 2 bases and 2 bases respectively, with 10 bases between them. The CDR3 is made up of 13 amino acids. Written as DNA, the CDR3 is TGCAGTGCTAGACAGGGCCCCACCTACGAGCAGTACTTC. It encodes CSARQGPTYEQYF.

This CDR3 is CASSRGTEMKKMFF. As DNA, the CDR3 is TGCGCCAGCAGCCGGGGGACAGAGATGAAAAAGATGTTTTTT. The rearrangement joins TRBV4-3 to TRBJ1-4; 7 positions match TRBD1. The length of the CDR3 is 14 residues. Germline V gene sequence: CDR1 LGHNA, CDR2 YSLEER. With V trimmed by 4 bases and J by 15 bases, 14 bases remained unmatched.

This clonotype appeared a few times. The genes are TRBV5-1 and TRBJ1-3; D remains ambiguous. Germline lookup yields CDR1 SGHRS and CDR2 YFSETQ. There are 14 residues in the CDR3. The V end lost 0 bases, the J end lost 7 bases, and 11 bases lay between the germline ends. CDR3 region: CASSLGQTGNTIYF. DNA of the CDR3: TGCGCCAGCAGCTTGGGGCAGACCGGCAACACCATATATTTT.

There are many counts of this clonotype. CDR3 nucleotides: TGTGCCAGCAGCCCGACTGGACAGGGCGATGAAGCTTTCTTT. This codes for CASSPTGQGDEAFF. The gene calls are TRBV7-3 and TRBJ1-1; 8 nucleotides line up with TRBD1. The germline V gene encodes CDR1 SGHTA and CDR2 FQGTGA. The CDR3 has 14 amino acids. V gave up 5 bases and J gave up 7 bases; unmatched junction bases: 9.

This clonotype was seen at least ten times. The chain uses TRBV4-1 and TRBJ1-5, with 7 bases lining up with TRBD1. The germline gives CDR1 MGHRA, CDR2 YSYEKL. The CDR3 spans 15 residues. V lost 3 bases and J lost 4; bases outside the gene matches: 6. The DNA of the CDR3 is TGCGCCAGCAGCCACACAGACAGGGAGAATCAGCCCCAGCATTTT. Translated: CASSHTDRENQPQHF.

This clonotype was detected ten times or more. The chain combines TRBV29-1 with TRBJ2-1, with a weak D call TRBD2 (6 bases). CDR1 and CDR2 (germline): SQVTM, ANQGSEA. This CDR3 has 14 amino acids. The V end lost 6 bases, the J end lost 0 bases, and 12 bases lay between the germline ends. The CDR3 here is CSVTWGGSYNEQFF. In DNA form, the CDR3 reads TGCAGCGTGACTTGGGGAGGCTCCTACAATGAGCAGTTCTTC.

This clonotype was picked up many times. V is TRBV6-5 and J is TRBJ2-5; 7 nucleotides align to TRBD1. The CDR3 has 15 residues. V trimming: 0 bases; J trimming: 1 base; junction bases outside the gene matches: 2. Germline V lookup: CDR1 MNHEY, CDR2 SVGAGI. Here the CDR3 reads CASSYSGQRQETQYF. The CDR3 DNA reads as TGTGCCAGCAGTTACTCGGGACAGCGCCAAGAGACCCAGTACTTC.

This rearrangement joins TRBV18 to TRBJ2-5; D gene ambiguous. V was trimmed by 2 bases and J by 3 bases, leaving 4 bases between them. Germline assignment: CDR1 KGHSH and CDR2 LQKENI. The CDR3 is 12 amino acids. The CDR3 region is CASSPSEETQYF. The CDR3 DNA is TGTGCCAGCTCACCATCGGAAGAGACCCAGTACTTC. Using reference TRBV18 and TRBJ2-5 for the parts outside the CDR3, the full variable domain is NAGVMQNPRHLVRRRGQEARLRCSPMKGHSHVYWYRQLPEEGLKFMVYLQKENIIDESGMPKERFSAEFPKEGPSILRIQQVVRGDSAAYFCASSPSEETQYFGPGTRLLVL.

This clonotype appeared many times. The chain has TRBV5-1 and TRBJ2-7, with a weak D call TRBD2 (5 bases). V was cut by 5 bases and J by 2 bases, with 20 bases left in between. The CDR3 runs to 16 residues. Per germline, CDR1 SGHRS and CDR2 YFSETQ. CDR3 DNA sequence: TGCGCCAGCAGACTTTTGACGGGGAGCGCCACCTACGAGCAGTACTTC. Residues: CASRLLTGSATYEQYF.

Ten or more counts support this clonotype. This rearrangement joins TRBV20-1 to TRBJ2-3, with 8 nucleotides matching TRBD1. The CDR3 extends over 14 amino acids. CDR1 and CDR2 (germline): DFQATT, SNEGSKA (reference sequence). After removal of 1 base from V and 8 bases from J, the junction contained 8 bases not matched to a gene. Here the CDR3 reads CSARVPGQAGTQYF. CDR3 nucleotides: TGCAGTGCTAGAGTACCGGGACAGGCGGGTACGCAGTATTTT.

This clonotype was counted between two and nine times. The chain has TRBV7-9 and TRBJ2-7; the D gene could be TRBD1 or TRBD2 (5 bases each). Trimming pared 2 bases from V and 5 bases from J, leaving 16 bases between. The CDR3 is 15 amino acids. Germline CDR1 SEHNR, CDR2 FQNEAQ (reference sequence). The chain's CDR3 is CASSLHRGAGNEQYF. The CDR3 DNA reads TGTGCCAGCAGCTTACACAGAGGGGCTGGAAACGAGCAGTACTTC.

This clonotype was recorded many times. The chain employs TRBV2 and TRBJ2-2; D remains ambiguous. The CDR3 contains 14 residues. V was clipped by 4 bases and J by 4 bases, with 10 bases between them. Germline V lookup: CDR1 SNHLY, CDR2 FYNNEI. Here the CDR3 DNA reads TGTGCCAGCAGTGCTGGGGTGGGCACCGGGGAGCTGTTTTTT. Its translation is CASSAGVGTGELFF.

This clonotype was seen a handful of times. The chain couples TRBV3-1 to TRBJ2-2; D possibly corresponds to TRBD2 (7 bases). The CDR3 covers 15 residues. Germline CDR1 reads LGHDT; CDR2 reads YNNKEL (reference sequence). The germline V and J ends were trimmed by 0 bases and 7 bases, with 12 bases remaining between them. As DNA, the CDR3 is TGTGCCAGCAGCCAAGAGGCGGGGGCGGTCGGGGAGCTGTTTTTT. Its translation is CASSQEAGAVGELFF.

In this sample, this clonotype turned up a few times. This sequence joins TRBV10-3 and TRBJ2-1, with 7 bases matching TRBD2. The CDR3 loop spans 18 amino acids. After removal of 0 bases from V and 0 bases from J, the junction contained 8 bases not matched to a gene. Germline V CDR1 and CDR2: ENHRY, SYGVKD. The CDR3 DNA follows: TGTGCCATCAGTGAGTCAATACTAGCGACGAGCTCCTACAATGAGCAGTTCTTC. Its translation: CAISESILATSSYNEQFF.